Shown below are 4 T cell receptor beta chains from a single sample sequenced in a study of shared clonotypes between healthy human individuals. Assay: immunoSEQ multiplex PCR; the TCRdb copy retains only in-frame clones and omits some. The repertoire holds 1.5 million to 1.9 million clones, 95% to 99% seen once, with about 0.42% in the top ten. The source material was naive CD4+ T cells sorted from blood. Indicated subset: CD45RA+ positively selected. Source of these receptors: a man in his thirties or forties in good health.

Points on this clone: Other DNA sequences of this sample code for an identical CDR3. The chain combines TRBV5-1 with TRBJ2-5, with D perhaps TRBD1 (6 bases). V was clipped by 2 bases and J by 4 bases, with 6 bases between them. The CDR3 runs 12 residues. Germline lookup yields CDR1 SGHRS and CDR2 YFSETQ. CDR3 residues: CASSLQGETQYF. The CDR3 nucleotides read TGCGCCAGCAGCTTACAGGGAGAGACCCAGTACTTC.

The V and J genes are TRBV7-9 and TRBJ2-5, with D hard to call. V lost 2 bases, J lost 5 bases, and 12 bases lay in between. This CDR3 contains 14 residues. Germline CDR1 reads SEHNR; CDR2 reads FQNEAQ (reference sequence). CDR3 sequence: CASSLMFPRETQYF. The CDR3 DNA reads TGTGCCAGCAGCTTAATGTTTCCTCGTGAGACCCAGTACTTC.

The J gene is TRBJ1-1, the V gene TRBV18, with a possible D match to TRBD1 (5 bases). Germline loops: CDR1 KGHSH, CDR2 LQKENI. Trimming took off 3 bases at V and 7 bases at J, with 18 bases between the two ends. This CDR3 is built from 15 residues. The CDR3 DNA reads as TGTGCCAGCTCACCGCAGCACAGGCGCGGGGGTGAAGCTTTCTTT. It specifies CASSPQHRRGGEAFF. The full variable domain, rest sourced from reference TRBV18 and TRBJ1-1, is NAGVMQNPRHLVRRRGQEARLRCSPMKGHSHVYWYRQLPEEGLKFMVYLQKENIIDESGMPKERFSAEFPKEGPSILRIQQVVRGDSAAYFCASSPQHRRGGEAFFGQGTRLTVV.

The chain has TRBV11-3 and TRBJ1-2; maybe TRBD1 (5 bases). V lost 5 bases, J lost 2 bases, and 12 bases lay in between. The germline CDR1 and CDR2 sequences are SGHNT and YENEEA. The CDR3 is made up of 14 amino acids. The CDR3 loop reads CASSPWDANYGYTF. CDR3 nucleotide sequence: TGTGCCAGCAGCCCGTGGGACGCAAACTATGGCTACACCTTC.